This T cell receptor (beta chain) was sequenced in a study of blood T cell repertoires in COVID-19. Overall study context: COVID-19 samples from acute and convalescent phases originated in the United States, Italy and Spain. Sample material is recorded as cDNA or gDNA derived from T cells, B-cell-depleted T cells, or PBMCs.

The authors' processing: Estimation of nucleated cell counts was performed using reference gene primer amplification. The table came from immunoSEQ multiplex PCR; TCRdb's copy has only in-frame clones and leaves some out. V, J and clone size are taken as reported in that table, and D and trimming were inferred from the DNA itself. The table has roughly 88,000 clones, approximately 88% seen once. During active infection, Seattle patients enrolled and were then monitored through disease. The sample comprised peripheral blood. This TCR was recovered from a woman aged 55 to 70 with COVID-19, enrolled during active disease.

The CDR3 spells CASSQGGGRFNQPQHF. The CDR3 DNA is TGCGCCAGCAGCCAAGGGGGGGGCAGATTCAATCAGCCCCAGCATTTT. This sequence joins TRBV4-1 and TRBJ1-5; the D gene is possibly TRBD1 (6 bases). V was shortened by 1 base and J by 3 bases, with 13 bases between the two germline ends. This CDR3 spans 16 amino acids. The germline V gene has CDR1 MGHRA and CDR2 YSYEKL.